This T cell receptor (beta chain) originates from a study of T cell responses to AZD1222 COVID-19 vaccine. The study's findings and limits: Clonal diversity was possibly underestimated, and white British individuals and females predominated among donors. Once two AZD1222 doses were given, Spike-specific TCR breadth and depth went up. Baseline seropositives among AZD1222 recipients totaled only five to seven. Reportedly, nearly half of unique spike TCRs recognized epitopes outside B.1.351/B.1.1.7 mutations.

The CDR3 runs 14 residues. V lost 4 bases and J lost 7; bases outside the gene matches: 6. Germline V CDR1 and CDR2: SGHDN, FVKESK. Libraries were prepared by immunoSEQ multiplex PCR; TCRdb keeps only in-frame clonotypes and omits some of them. The sample lists over 150,000 clones, about 91% occurring once. With respect to this clone: Its matching antigen is unknown.

The sample was peripheral blood, taken on day 0 of MenACWY control vaccination. The sequence was collected from an adult in good health. V is TRBV14 and J is TRBJ1-4; 7 positions match TRBD1. The CDR3 is CASSPRQGGEKLFF. The CDR3 nucleotides are TGTGCCAGCAGCCCTCGACAGGGCGGTGAAAAACTGTTTTTT.